The present entry profiles one T cell receptor (beta chain) with its context. Germline lookup yields CDR1 MGHRA and CDR2 YSYEKL. The CDR3 is made up of 15 amino acids. V lost 1 base and J 1 base, leaving 7 bases between the germline ends. The data were taken from a study of T cell changes during pregnancy in multiple sclerosis. The assay was immunoSEQ multiplex PCR, and TCRdb's table has in-frame clones only and misses some. Among over 50,000 clones listed, about 83% were seen once. The origin of this receptor is a human donor whose cells served as feeder cells for cultures in a pregnancy study. The chain links TRBV4-1 to TRBJ2-2; D gene ambiguous. The specimen sequenced was peripheral blood from another person, used as feeder cells. CDR3 protein: CASSQVPGNTGELFF. DNA of the CDR3: TGCGCCAGCAGCCAAGTTCCGGGGAACACCGGGGAGCTGTTTTTT.